The T cell receptor (beta chain) under discussion was sequenced for a study of beta chain features in type 1 diabetes (dated by TCRdb to 2016 to 2019). Regarding the research as a whole: No differences in mean age, gender distribution, total cell number or subset yield were found between patients and healthy donors. The study compared the TCRB repertoires of sorted circulating CD4+ T cell subsets in recently diagnosed type 1 diabetes patients with those in matched healthy donors. Regulatory and stem cell-like memory subsets were isolated from only 8 patients and roughly eight healthy donors, whereas naive and central memory subsets came from all 30 or so donors. A total of over 95,000,000 sorted cells were examined across all samples, and RNA yield correlated strongly with the number of cells per subset. General findings and caveats noted by the study authors: Naive, central memory and regulatory TCRB repertoires appeared to be more alike among patients than among healthy donors. Patients with type 1 diabetes made fewer insertions and deleted more nucleotides at VDJ recombination sites, implying thymic rearrangement abnormalities. Because the HLA sub-analyses included only small numbers of individuals, any influence of HLA type on TCRB rearrangement was left unresolved. PCR might favor shorter templates, but patient and control samples were amplified and corrected together, so any skew would affect both groups equally. Type 1 diabetes patients showed a moderate but significant shortening of TCRB CDR3 length in all four CD4+ subsets. Because cDNA was sequenced instead of genomic DNA, highly expressing activated cells could be over-represented, though the groups showed no difference in activation or CD3 levels.

Notes on this clone: There is no known antigen for this receptor. Base qualities are not at hand, and no much larger clone is one base apart.

The CDR3 runs 16 residues from the cysteine to the phenylalanine. The sequence is cut down to CDR3 DNA, 48 bases in frame from base 1. The CDR1 and CDR2 encoded by the germline V gene are SGHNT and YENEEA. V is cut by 4 bases and J by 2 bases, and the space between the germline ends is 18 bases. The entire isolated RNA was reverse transcribed using the High Capacity cDNA Reverse Transcription Kit, and thus expressed TCRB transcripts were sequenced. Naive, central memory and regulatory T cell samples underwent deep immunoSEQ sequencing, averaging around 4 million total reads per sample. Sorted cells were lysed in RLT buffer and RNA was extracted with DNase-treated RNeasy Micro or Mini kits, depending on cell number. Each cell subset was processed on its own to prevent cross-contamination, while patient and healthy donor samples were processed together. The immunoSEQ multiplex PCR was used to amplify TCRB sequences from cDNA, yielding 87-bp fragments that span the CDR3 region. Sequencing of the amplicons was done on the Illumina HiSeq platform. The published analysis was carried out like this. Synthetic template baselines were used to correct PCR bias computationally, reads within Hamming distance 2 were collapsed, and singletons that could not be merged were discarded. Reads were aligned against IMGT so that V, D and J genes, CDR3 length and insertions or deletions at six rearrangement sites could be assigned. Within each subset, clonotype counts were normalized to the number of sorted cells before true diversity and Gini coefficients were calculated with the tcR R package. Repertoire sharing was quantified using the overlap coefficient calculated on TCRB nucleotide sequences. This immuneACCESS table, as held by TCRdb, lists in-frame sequences with V and J called but not all clones. Of the missing ones, under half trace to an unresolved V gene in checked studies; the others have no known cause. V and J calls and clone size are copied from that table; D and trimming were computed from the DNA. This sample comprises some 300,000 clones, approximately 8% of them detected only once. The top ten hold roughly 1% of the sample.

From each donor, a single peripheral blood sample of 100 to 150 mL on average was drawn into heparinised tubes. Using a panel that included CD45RO, CCR7, CD25, CD127, CD95 and CD27, naive, central memory, regulatory and stem cell-like memory CD4+ T cells were sorted on a BD FACSAria II. Every sorted population had a purity above 95%. Right away, PBMCs were isolated by Lymphoprep density gradient centrifugation and were stained directly, with no culture step. Samples were stained and sorted in pairs, with one healthy donor and one patient per experiment, so that batch effects were minimized. Sequenced: central memory CD4+ T cells from blood. Rearrangement joined TRBV11-3 to TRBJ2-7; D gene: possibly TRBD2, on 5 matching bases. The receptor's source is a woman between 18 and 29 years old in good health. The CDR3 region reads CASSSASSGYPYEQYF. The base sequence is TGTGCCAGCAGCTCAGCATCCAGCGGTTACCCCTACGAGCAGTACTTC.